Listed below are T cell receptor beta chains from one sample, sequenced in a study of CD8+ T cells in alopecia areata. TCRdb's table, derived via immunoSEQ multiplex PCR, lists solely in-frame clones and lacks some. The sample consists of 150,000 to 200,000 clones, around 60% of them appearing once. The specimen comprised CD4+ T cells sorted from blood, sampled at week 0. These receptors were collected from a human donor with alopecia areata. Each CDR3 is given with its conserved first and last residue. The D gene is left open where the match is weak. Where a row states a size, it is once, few, many or the class of an expanded clone; other rows omit it.

j_gene	d_gene	v_gene	abundance	CDR3aa	CDR3nt
TRBJ2-5	-	TRBV7-2	few	CASSFSRQETQYF	TGTGCCAGCAGCTTCAGCCGACAAGAGACCCAGTACTTC
TRBJ2-5	-	TRBV29-1	-	CSVHGGRETQYF	TGCAGCGTGCACGGGGGCCGGGAGACCCAGTACTTC
TRBJ2-7	-	TRBV29-1	-	CSAGAGPSYEQYF	TGCAGCGCGGGGGCAGGGCCGTCCTACGAGCAGTACTTC
TRBJ2-5	-	TRBV7-9	-	CASSLDVKETQYF	TGTGCCAGCAGCTTAGACGTTAAAGAGACCCAGTACTTC
TRBJ1-1	TRBD1	TRBV29-1	few	CSVRGGRGEIRTEAFF	TGCAGCGTTAGAGGGGGCCGGGGGGAGATAAGAACTGAAGCTTTCTTT
TRBJ2-3	-	TRBV9	-	CASSVDWTDTQYF	TGTGCCAGCAGCGTAGACTGGACAGATACGCAGTATTTT
TRBJ2-3	-	TRBV5-6	-	CASYRSQTDTQYF	TGTGCCAGCTACAGGTCCCAAACAGATACGCAGTATTTT
TRBJ2-7	TRBD1	TRBV5-4	-	CASSFGGQGGSSYEQYF	TGTGCCAGCAGCTTTGGTGGACAGGGAGGCAGCTCCTACGAGCAGTACTTC
TRBJ2-1	-	TRBV28	-	CASSLSPGLNEQFF	TGTGCCAGCAGTTTATCGCCGGGGCTCAATGAGCAGTTCTTC
TRBJ1-5	-	TRBV30	-	CAWSTQEDQPQHF	TGTGCCTGGAGTACACAGGAAGATCAGCCCCAGCATTTT
TRBJ2-1	TRBD1	TRBV4-1	-	CASSPGQGTGNEQFF	TGCGCCAGCAGCCCGGGACAGGGGACGGGTAATGAGCAGTTCTTC
TRBJ2-6	-	TRBV11-3	-	CASSFDSSGANVLTF	TGTGCCAGCAGCTTTGACAGCTCTGGGGCCAACGTCCTGACTTTC
TRBJ2-2	-	TRBV29-1	few	CSVQQIAGGTGELFF	TGCAGCGTTCAGCAGATAGCTGGAGGAACCGGGGAGCTGTTTTTT
TRBJ1-6	-	TRBV30	-	CAWSDGRDSPLHF	TGTGCCTGGAGTGACGGCAGGGACTCACCCCTCCACTTT
TRBJ2-7	TRBD1	TRBV6-5	-	CASSYSDGTGRYEQYF	TGTGCCAGCAGTTACTCGGACGGGACAGGGCGCTACGAGCAGTACTTC
TRBJ2-2	-	TRBV4-1	-	CASSQRTGYTGELFF	TGCGCCAGCAGCCAACGGACCGGATACACCGGGGAGCTGTTTTTT
TRBJ2-1	TRBD2	TRBV5-1	-	CASSPSASGGALVGEQFF	TGCGCCAGCAGCCCAAGCGCTAGCGGGGGGGCCTTGGTTGGTGAGCAGTTCTTC
TRBJ2-3	-	TRBV23-1	few	CASRQDTQYF	TGCGCCAGCAGGCAAGATACGCAGTATTTT
TRBJ1-1	TRBD1	TRBV29-1	-	CSVDLIRGDTEAFF	TGCAGCGTTGACCTGATCAGGGGGGACACTGAAGCTTTCTTT